This T cell receptor (beta chain) was identified in a study of T cells in Graves' hyperthyroidism and ophthalmopathy. Regions amplified from RNA transcripts were the TCR beta CDR3 regions. Primed by the HTBI set, a first-round RT-PCR was run on the TCR CDR3. TCRdb fed the multiplex PCR reads into MiXCR, producing one record per CDR3 protein. This table has 370,000 or so distinct CDR3 sequences, roughly 13% appearing once. This clonotype was observed at least ten times. Germline V gene data show CDR1 as LGHDT and CDR2 as YNNKEL (reference sequence). V was pared by 4 bases and J by 5 bases, with 17 bases between. The length of the CDR3 is 15 residues.

The clonotype was recovered from a man aged 30 to 45 with Graves' hyperthyroidism that later progressed to Graves' ophthalmopathy. The chain recombines TRBV3-1 with TRBJ1-1; D may be TRBD1 (6 bases). Sequencing input: blood. CDR3 amino acids: CASSPGQQVSTEAFF. The CDR3 DNA reads TGTGCCAGCAGCCCGGGACAACAGGTCTCAACTGAAGCTTTCTTT.